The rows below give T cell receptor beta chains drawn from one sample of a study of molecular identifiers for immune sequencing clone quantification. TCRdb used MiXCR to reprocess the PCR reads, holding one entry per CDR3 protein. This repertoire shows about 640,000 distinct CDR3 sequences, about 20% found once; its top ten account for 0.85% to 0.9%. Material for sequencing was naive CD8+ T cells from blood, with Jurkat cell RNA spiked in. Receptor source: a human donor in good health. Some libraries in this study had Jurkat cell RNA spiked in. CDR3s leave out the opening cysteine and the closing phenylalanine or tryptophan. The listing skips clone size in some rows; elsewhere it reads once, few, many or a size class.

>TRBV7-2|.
ASSFDLAGGSYEQY
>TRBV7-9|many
ASSPDNQETQY
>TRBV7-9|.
ASSPDSFSYEQY
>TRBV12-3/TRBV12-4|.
ASSIAGRPQH
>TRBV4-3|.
ASSQDMGGLYQETQY
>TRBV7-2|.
TSSLDFVEETQY
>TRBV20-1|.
SARVDYGYT
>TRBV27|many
ASSFMVAGAGTGELF
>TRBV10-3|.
AISETQGAHDTQY
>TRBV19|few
ASSPASGNEQF
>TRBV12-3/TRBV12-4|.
ASNLYRVGADTQY
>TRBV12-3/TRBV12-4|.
ASSLFVGNTEAF
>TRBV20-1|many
SARDRGQSSPLSGANVLT
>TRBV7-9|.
ASSLVSGFLNEQF
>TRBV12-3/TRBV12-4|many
ASSLSASADRADTQY
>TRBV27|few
ASSEMGVQGNNSPLH
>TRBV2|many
ASARGTGGEKLF
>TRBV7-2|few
ASSLDLSPWELF
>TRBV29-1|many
SVVRQGANEQY
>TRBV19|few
ASSIAGGPILSYNEQF
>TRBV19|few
ASSTGHGLYGYT
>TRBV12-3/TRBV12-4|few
ASSLGQDFIYEQY
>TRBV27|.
ASRKKMTETSTGELF
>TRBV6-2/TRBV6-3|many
ASSRLTGGRGNQPQH
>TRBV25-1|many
ATGDEGGNIQY
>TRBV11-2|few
ASSLFLAGTPSSYEQY
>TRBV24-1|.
ATSWSAKSHVREQY
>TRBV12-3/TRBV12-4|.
ASSLRLYPHEQY
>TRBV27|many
ASSMTGPEEAF
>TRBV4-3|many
ASSQDRSSSYEQY
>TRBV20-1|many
SAREASGGFYPYEQY
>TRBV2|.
ASSEAETGVGVNTEAF
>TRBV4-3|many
ASSQGQSSSYEQY
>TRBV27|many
ASRGRLKNIQY
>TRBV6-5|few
ASSYSGGGLDEQY
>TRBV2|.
ASSTETGWTEAF
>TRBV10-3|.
AISEERVQEEAQY
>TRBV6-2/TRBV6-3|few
ASSYSMGRRSNQPQH
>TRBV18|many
ASSPPFGTGPDTDTQY
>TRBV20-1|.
SATGLAGGRGAKNIQY
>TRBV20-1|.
SARDSGPVMQETQY
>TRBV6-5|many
ASSYSRGQGTEAF
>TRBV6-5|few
ASTTGTASSTYGYT
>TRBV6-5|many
ASRPTNTGELF
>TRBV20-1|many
SARTSSSYNEQF
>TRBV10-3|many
AISESPTSEQY
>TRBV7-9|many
ASRPSGNTIY
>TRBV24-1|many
ATSDNRGPAYNEQF
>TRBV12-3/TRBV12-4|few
ASSPPPLQGPLLGYGYT
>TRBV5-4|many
ASSLERDSYEQY
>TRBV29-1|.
SGIAGPTYEQY
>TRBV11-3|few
ASSPGQNNEQF
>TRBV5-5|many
ASSRWLSGGPDTQY
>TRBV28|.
ATEPRTESYEQY
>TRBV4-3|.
ASSQGRGAGGNTEAF
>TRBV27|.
ASRLAGAGNEQF